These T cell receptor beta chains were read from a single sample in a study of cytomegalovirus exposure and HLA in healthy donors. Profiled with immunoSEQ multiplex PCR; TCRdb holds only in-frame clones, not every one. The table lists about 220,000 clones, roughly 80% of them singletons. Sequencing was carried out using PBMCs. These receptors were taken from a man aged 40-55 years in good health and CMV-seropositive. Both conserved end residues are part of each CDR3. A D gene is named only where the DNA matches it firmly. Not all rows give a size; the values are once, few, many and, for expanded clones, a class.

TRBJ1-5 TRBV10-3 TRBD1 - CAVRQGGSNQPQHF TGTGCCGTCCGACAGGGGGGCAGCAATCAGCCCCAGCATTTT
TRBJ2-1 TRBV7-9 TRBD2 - CASSSSGGGYNEQFF TGTGCCAGCAGCTCGAGCGGGGGGGGCTACAATGAGCAGTTCTTC
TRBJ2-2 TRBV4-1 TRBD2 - CASSFKEGGWETGELFF TGCGCCAGCAGCTTCAAAGAGGGAGGGTGGGAAACCGGGGAGCTGTTTTTT
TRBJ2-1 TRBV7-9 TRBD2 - CASSPVSGRANFEQFF TGTGCCAGCAGCCCAGTTAGCGGGAGGGCGAATTTTGAGCAGTTCTTC
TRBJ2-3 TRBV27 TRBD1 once CASTPDRASVNTQYF TGTGCCAGCACACCCGACAGGGCCTCAGTTAATACGCAGTATTTT
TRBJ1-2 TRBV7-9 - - CASSQQGIDGYTF TGTGCCAGCAGCCAGCAGGGAATCGATGGCTACACCTTC
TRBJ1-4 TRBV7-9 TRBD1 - CSSSLAHRGSNEKLFF TGTTCCAGCAGCTTAGCCCACAGGGGGTCAAATGAAAAACTGTTTTTT
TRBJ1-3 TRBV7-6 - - CASSPDPTALSGNTIYF TGTGCCAGCAGCCCGGACCCGACAGCTTTATCTGGAAACACCATATATTTT
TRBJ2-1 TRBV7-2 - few CASSLVLGSEQFF TGTGCCAGCAGCTTAGTACTAGGCAGTGAGCAGTTCTTC
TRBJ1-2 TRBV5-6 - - CASSLRTVGGERYGYTF TGTGCCAGCAGCTTGAGAACGGTCGGGGGAGAGCGCTATGGCTACACCTTC
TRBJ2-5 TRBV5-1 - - CASSLDRETQYF TGCGCCAGCAGCTTGGATCGGGAGACCCAGTACTTC
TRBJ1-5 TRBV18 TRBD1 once CASSPGGQGASQPQHF TGTGCCAGCTCACCGGGAGGACAGGGGGCGAGTCAGCCCCAGCATTTT
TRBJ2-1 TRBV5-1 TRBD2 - CASSLMPSGSGNEQFF TGCGCCAGCAGCTTGATGCCCAGCGGGAGTGGGAATGAGCAGTTCTTC
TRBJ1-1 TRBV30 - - CARKRGNTEAFF TGTGCCCGGAAACGGGGGAACACTGAAGCTTTCTTT
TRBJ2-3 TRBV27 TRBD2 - CASRTSGRTDTQYF TGTGCCAGCAGGACTAGCGGGAGAACAGATACGCAGTATTTT
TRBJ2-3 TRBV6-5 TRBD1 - CASSYQGQGGDTQYF TGTGCCAGCAGTTACCAAGGACAGGGAGGAGATACGCAGTATTTT
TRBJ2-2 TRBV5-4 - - CASSPRLGTTGELFF TGTGCCAGCAGCCCGAGACTAGGGACCACCGGGGAGCTGTTTTTT
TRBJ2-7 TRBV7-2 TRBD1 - CASQLFPGTGVHEQYF TGTGCCAGTCAACTATTCCCCGGGACAGGGGTCCACGAGCAGTACTTC
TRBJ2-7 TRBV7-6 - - CASTPNSGYEQYF TGTGCCAGCACCCCAAATAGCGGATACGAGCAGTACTTC
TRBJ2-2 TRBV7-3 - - CASSFWGRGETGELFF TGTGCCAGCAGCTTCTGGGGCAGGGGTGAAACCGGGGAGCTGTTTTTT
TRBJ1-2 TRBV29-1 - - CSVEALREGYTF TGCAGCGTTGAAGCCCTGCGGGAAGGCTACACCTTC
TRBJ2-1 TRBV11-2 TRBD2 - CASSREVAGIGQFF TGTGCCAGCAGCCGTGAGGTAGCGGGAATCGGGCAGTTCTTC
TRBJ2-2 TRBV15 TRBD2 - CATSRGLAGYTGELFF TGTGCCACCAGCCGGGGACTAGCGGGTTACACCGGGGAGCTGTTTTTT
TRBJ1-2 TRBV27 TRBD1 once CATLNTGGDYGYTF TGTGCCACCTTGAACACAGGGGGCGACTATGGCTACACCTTC
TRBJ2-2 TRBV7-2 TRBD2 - CASNLGLAFKGGELFF TGTGCCAGCAACCTGGGACTAGCGTTTAAGGGCGGGGAGCTGTTTTTT
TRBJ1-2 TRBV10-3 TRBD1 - CAISLGDRGRSGYTF TGTGCCATCAGTCTCGGGGACAGGGGGCGTTCTGGCTACACCTTC
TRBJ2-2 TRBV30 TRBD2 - CAWRGGLAVNTGELFF TGTGCCTGGAGGGGGGGACTAGCGGTGAACACCGGGGAGCTGTTTTTT
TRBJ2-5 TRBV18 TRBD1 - CASSEGGGETQYF TGTGCCAGCTCGGAAGGGGGCGGAGAGACCCAGTACTTC
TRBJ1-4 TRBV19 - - CASRDTGMGEKLFF TGTGCCAGTAGGGATACAGGGATGGGCGAAAAACTGTTTTTT
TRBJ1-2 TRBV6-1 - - CASSALDGYGYTF TGTGCCAGCAGCGCGCTAGACGGATATGGCTACACCTTC
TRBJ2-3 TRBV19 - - CASSIYGAADTQYF TGTGCCAGTAGTATATATGGGGCCGCAGATACGCAGTATTTT
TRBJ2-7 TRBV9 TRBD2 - CASSSGLAGVHEQYF TGTGCCAGCAGCTCGGGACTAGCGGGAGTCCACGAGCAGTACTTC
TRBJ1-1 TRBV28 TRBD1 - CASSPPLTGGTEAFF TGTGCCAGCAGCCCGCCCCTGACAGGGGGTACTGAAGCTTTCTTT
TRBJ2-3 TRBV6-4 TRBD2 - CASSVTSGRVGTDTQYF TGTGCCAGCAGTGTGACTAGCGGGAGGGTCGGCACAGATACGCAGTATTTT
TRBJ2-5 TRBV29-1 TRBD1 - CSVEDGQGPGTQYF TGCAGCGTTGAAGACGGACAGGGTCCTGGGACCCAGTACTTC
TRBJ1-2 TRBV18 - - CASSPLPRYGYTF TGTGCCAGCTCACCTCTGCCGCGCTATGGCTACACCTTC
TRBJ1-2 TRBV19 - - CASTRIGTGLYGYTF TGTGCCAGTACCCGTATCGGAACAGGGTTGTATGGCTACACCTTC
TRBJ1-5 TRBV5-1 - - CARLTGASNQPQHF TGCGCCAGACTGACAGGAGCGAGCAATCAGCCCCAGCATTTT
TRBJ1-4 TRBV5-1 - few CASSLNRGPPEEKLFF TGCGCCAGCAGCTTGAATAGGGGCCCCCCAGAGGAAAAACTGTTTTTT
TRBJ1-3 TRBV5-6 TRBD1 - CASSLGGEGDTIYF TGTGCCAGCAGCTTAGGGGGCGAAGGAGACACCATATATTTT
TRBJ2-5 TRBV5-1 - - CASSPLQGTQETQYF TGCGCCAGCAGCCCGCTCCAGGGGACCCAAGAGACCCAGTACTTC
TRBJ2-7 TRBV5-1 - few CASSPRGSLAPHEQYF TGCGCCAGCAGCCCGAGGGGATCACTAGCACCCCACGAGCAGTACTTC
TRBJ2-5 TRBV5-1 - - CASSLTQETQYF TGCGCCAGCAGCTTGACACAAGAGACCCAGTACTTC
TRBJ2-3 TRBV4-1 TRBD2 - CASSQDTSGSLTDTQYF TGCGCCAGCAGCCAAGATACTAGCGGGAGCCTCACAGATACGCAGTATTTT
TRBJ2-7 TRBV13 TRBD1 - CASSSRDRGYEQYF TGTGCCAGCAGCTCGCGGGACAGGGGCTACGAGCAGTACTTC
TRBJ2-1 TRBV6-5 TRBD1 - CASSRDRGVDEQFF TGTGCCAGCAGTCGGGACAGGGGTGTCGATGAGCAGTTCTTC
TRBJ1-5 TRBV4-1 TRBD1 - CASSQDGTAPGNQPQHF TGCGCCAGCAGCCAAGATGGGACAGCTCCCGGCAATCAGCCCCAGCATTTT
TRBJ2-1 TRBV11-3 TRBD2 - CASSQIGRNEQFF TGTGCCAGCAGCCAAATCGGGAGGAATGAGCAGTTCTTC